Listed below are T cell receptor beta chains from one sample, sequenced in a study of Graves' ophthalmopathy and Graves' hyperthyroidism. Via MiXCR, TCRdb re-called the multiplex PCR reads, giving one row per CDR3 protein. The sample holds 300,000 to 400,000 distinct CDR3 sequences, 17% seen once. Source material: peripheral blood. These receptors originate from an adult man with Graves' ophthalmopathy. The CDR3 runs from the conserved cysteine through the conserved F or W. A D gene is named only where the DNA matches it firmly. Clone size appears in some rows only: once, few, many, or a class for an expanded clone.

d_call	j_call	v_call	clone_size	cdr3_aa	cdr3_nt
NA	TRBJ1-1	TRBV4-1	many	CASPRWDPAFF	TGCGCCAGCCCTCGCTGGGATCCGGCTTTCTTT
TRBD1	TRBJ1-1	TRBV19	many	CASSRHYGGGGGTANTEAFF	TGTGCCAGTAGTAGACATTATGGCGGAGGCGGGGGGACAGCGAACACTGAAGCTTTCTTT
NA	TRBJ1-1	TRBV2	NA	CASTMDWDTEAFF	TGTGCCAGCACTATGGACTGGGACACTGAAGCTTTCTTT
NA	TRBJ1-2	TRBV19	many	CASSIGRGYGYTF	TGTGCCAGTAGTATTGGTAGGGGCTATGGCTACACCTTC
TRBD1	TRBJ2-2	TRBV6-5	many	CASSYWQGAYTGELFF	TGTGCCAGCAGTTATTGGCAGGGGGCTTATACCGGGGAGCTGTTTTTT
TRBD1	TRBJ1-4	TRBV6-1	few	CASSGSGTGEGEKLFF	TGTGCCAGCAGTGGATCCGGGACAGGGGAGGGTGAAAAACTGTTTTTT
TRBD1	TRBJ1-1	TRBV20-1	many	CSAGDRAGTEAFF	TGCAGTGCTGGCGACAGGGCGGGCACTGAAGCTTTCTTT
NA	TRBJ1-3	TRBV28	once	CASKGGGTANTIYF	TGTGCCAGCAAAGGGGGGGGAACGGCAAACACCATATATTTT
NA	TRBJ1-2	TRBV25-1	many	CASSDLRQNHCGCTF	TGTGCCAGCAGTGACTTACGACAGAACCACTGTGGCTGCACCTTC
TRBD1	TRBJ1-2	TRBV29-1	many	CSVRDRGGYGYTF	TGCAGCGTTCGGGACAGGGGCGGGTATGGCTACACCTTC
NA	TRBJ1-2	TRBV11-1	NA	CASSLLGRESGYTF	TGTGCCAGCAGCTTGCTCGGCAGGGAAAGTGGCTACACCTTC
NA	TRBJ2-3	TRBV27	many	CASSLSGGGTDTQYF	TGTGCCAGCAGTTTATCCGGGGGTGGCACAGATACGCAGTATTTT
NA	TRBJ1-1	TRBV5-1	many	CASSPLGVAEAFF	TGCGCCAGCAGCCCACTAGGGGTGGCTGAAGCTTTCTTT
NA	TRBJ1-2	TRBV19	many	CASSHLRDRNFGYTF	TGTGCCAGTAGCCACTTGAGGGATCGGAATTTTGGCTACACCTTC
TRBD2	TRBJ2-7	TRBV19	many	CASSRESSGEQYF	TGTGCCAGTAGTAGAGAATCTAGCGGCGAGCAGTACTTC
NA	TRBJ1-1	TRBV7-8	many	CASSSLPRMNTEAFF	TGTGCCAGCAGCTCCCTGCCTAGAATGAACACTGAAGCTTTCTTT
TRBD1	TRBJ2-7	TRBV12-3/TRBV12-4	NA	CASSPPGTGGHEQYF	TGTGCCAGCAGTCCCCCAGGGACAGGGGGCCACGAGCAGTACTTC
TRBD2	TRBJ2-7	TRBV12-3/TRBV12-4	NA	CASSSQPRGGSEQYF	TGTGCCAGCAGTTCGCAACCCCGGGGGGGTTCGGAGCAGTACTTC
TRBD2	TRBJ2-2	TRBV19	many	CASSGLGGGNTGELFF	TGTGCCAGTAGTGGTCTTGGGGGGGGGAACACCGGGGAGCTGTTTTTT
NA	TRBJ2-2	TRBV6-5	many	CASSYSHENTGELFF	TGTGCCAGCAGTTACAGCCACGAGAACACCGGGGAGCTGTTTTTT
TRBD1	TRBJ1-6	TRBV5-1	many	CASSFTGVFDNSPLHF	TGCGCCAGCAGCTTCACAGGGGTATTTGATAATTCACCCCTCCACTTT
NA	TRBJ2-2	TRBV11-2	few	CASSRGGVRRTGELFF	TGTGCCAGCAGCCGAGGGGGGGTACGGAGGACCGGGGAGCTGTTTTTT
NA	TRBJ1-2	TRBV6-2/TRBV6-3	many	CASSTLSTNRAHIHYGYTF	TGTGCCAGCAGTACCCTCTCTACGAACAGGGCGCATATTCACTATGGCTACACCTTC
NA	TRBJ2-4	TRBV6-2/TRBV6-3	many	CASSYSGGQIQTIQYF	TGTGCCAGCAGTTACTCCGGGGGCCAAATCCAGACTATTCAGTACTTC
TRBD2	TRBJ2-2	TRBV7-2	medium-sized	CASSFVGSGKNTGELFF	TGTGCCAGCAGCTTTGTAGGTAGCGGGAAGAACACCGGGGAGCTGTTTTTT
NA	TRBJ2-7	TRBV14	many	CASSPQGHPLYEQYF	TGTGCCAGCAGCCCGCAGGGGCATCCTCTCTACGAGCAGTACTTC
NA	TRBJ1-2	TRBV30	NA	CAWSLRTGRIYGYTF	TGTGCCTGGAGCTTACGGACGGGGCGCATTTATGGCTACACCTTC
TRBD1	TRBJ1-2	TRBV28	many	CASNRDRVDGYTF	TGTGCCAGCAACCGGGACAGGGTGGACGGCTACACCTTC